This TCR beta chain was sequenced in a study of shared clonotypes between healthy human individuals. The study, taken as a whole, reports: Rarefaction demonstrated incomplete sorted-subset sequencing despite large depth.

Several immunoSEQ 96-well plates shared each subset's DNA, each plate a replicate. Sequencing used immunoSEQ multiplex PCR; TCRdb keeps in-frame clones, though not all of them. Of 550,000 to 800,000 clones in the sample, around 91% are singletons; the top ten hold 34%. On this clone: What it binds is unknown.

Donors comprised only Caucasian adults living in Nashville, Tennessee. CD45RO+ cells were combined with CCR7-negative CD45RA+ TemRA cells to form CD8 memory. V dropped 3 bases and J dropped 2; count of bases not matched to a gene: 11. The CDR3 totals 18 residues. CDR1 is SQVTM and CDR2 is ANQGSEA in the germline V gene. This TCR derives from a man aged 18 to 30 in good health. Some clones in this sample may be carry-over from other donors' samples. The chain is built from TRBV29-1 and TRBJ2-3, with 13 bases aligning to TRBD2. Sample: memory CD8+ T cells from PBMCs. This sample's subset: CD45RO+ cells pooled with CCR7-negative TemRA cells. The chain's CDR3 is CSVEGYPGLAGNTDTQYF. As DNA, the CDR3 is TGCAGCGTTGAGGGGTACCCGGGACTAGCGGGGAACACAGATACGCAGTATTTT.